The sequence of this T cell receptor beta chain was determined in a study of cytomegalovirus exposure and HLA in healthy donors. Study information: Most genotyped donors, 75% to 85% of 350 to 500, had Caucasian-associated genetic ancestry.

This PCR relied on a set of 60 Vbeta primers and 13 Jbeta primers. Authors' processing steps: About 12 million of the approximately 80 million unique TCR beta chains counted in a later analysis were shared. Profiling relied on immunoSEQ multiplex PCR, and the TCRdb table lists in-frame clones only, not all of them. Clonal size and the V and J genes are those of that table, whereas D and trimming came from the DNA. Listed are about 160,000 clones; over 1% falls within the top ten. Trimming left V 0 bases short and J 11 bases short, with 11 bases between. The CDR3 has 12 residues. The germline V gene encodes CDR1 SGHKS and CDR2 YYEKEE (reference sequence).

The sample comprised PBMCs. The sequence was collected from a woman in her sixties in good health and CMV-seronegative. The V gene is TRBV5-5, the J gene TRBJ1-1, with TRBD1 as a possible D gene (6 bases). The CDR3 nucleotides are TGTGCCAGCAGCTTGGACAGGGTTTACGCTTTCTTT. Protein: CASSLDRVYAFF.